This record covers a single TCR beta chain. Its cognate antigen is unknown. People who had autoimmune disease history or systemic immunosuppression were excluded. TCRdb's table, derived via immunoSEQ multiplex PCR, lists solely in-frame clones and lacks some. The sample has about 80,000 clones, roughly 87% seen once; the top ten hold 6.2%. The data stem from a study of OX40 agonist ivuxolimab in advanced cancers. General observations from the study: The antigens recognized by the expanded peripheral T cells, that is their antigen specificity, were not determined.

CDR3 length: 13 amino acids. Per the germline V gene, CDR1 is GTSNPN and CDR2 is SVGIG (reference sequence). V lost 4 bases to trimming and J lost 0 bases, with 9 bases between them. This specimen consisted of CD4+ or CD8+ T cells sorted from blood, obtained in a trial of the OX40 agonist ivuxolimab. The sequence came from an adult with an advanced solid tumor such as melanoma, head and neck, liver or kidney cancer. The rearrangement links TRBV30 to TRBJ1-1; unclear D gene. CDR3 coding DNA: TGTGCCTGGACCCCTAGTATGAACACTGAAGCTTTCTTT. Translation gives CAWTPSMNTEAFF.